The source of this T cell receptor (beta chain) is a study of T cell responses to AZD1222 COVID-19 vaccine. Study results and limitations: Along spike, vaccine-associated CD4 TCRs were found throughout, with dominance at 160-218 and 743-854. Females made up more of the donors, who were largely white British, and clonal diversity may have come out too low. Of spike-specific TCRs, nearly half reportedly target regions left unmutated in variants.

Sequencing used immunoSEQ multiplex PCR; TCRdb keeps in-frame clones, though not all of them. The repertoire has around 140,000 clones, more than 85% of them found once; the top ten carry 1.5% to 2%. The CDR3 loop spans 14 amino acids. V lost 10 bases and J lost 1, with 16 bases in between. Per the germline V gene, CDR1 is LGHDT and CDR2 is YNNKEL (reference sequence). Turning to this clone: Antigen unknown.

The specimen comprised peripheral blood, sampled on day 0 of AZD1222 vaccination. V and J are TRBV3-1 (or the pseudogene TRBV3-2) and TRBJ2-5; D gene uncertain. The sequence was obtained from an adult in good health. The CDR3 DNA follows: TGTGCCACCCAGATCCAGTGGGGCCAAGAGACCCAGTACTTC. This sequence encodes CATQIQWGQETQYF.